Sequencing of this T cell receptor (beta chain) was carried out in a study of CD8 T cells in Susac syndrome. V trimming: 5 bases; J trimming: 8 bases; junction bases outside the gene matches: 8. CDR1 is MDHEN, CDR2 SYDVKM, per germline. This CDR3 has 14 residues. Sequencing of TCR beta was performed on blood CD8+ and CD4+ T cells. Included as multiple sclerosis controls were treatment-naive patients who had stable or active relapsing-remitting disease. The authors negatively isolated CD8+ and CD4+ T cells and FACS-enriched TEMRA cells. Reverse transcription of roughly 0.5 to 1 ug RNA was carried out with random hexamers. Amplification of TCR beta CDR3 spanned 54 Vbeta and 13 Jbeta via immunoSEQ multiplex PCR. TCRdb ran MiXCR on the immunoSEQ multiplex PCR reads and lists one entry per CDR3 protein. The sample holds about 300,000 distinct CDR3 sequences, approximately 90% seen once.

The sequence was collected from a human donor with multiple sclerosis. This chain connects TRBV28 to TRBJ2-1; 8 nucleotides line up with TRBD1. Sequencing was done on a sample of CD8+ T cells from PBMCs. The CDR3, as DNA: TGTGCCAGCAGTCAGGACAGGGCTGTGGATGAGCAGTTCTTC. Its translation: CASSQDRAVDEQFF.